This entry features one T cell receptor (beta chain) sequence. The antigen is undetermined. Measured with immunoSEQ multiplex PCR; TCRdb has only the in-frame clones, and not every one. The sample lists about 29,000 clones, 80% to 90% occurring once. Germline CDR1 reads MNHEY; CDR2 reads SMNVEV (reference sequence). J was trimmed by 3 bases and V by 4 bases; bases with no gene match: 5. This CDR3 region has 15 residues. This entry comes from a study of T cells in localized non-small cell lung cancer. Study-level results: The study sequenced only one region of the tumor. As a result, intratumor heterogeneity could not be excluded and remains possible.

The source of this sequence is a woman aged 35-75 years with stage I lung adenocarcinoma. The gene calls are TRBV27 and TRBJ2-1; TRBD2 agrees at 8 bases. This specimen was peripheral blood, taken before any cancer treatment. The CDR3 spells CASSSSGGHYNEQFF. CDR3 nucleotides: TGTGCCAGCAGTTCCTCGGGGGGGCACTACAATGAGCAGTTCTTC.